This T cell receptor (beta chain) was found in a study of early T cells in non-severe SARS-CoV-2 infection. For the study at large: Sequencing targeted bulk RNA from unsorted whole blood, leaving chains unpaired.

The study, taken as a whole, reports: Matches to VDJdb favored anti-spike CD8 responses and missed private and CD4 specificities.

This clonotype was counted many times. Its antigen is not known. Researchers tagged individual cDNA molecules with unique molecular identifiers. MiXCR was run by TCRdb on the 5' RACE reads, yielding one entry per CDR3 protein. The profile shows more than 65,000 distinct CDR3 sequences, around 12% of them singletons. This specimen consisted of whole blood, obtained at baseline. This TCR derives from an adult who was a healthcare worker with PCR-confirmed SARS-CoV-2 infection or an uninfected control (not recorded which).

The DNA of the CDR3 is TGTGCCAGCAGCCGAGACAGGGGTCCGCAGCCCCAGCATTTT. It is translated as CASSRDRGPQPQHF. The chain carries TRBV7-9 and TRBJ1-5; TRBD1 aligns across 8 bases. The J segment lost 7 bases and the V segment lost 5 bases, leaving 7 bases of the junction unmatched. The CDR3 has 14 residues. CDR1 and CDR2 (germline): SEHNR, FQNEAQ (reference sequence).